Below, 30 T cell receptor beta chains from the same sample are listed, as sequenced in a study of T cells after yellow fever vaccination. TCRdb processed the 5' RACE reads anew with MiXCR; each CDR3 protein has one entry. The data hold hundreds of thousands of distinct CDR3 sequences, with 17% observed a single time. The sample consisted of PBMCs, taken less than 6 days after the first yellow fever vaccination. The origin of the receptors is a man aged 18-30 years who received the YFV17D yellow fever vaccine.

This clonotype showed up just a few times. The chain carries TRBV5-1 and TRBJ2-7; TRBD2 matches at 11 bases. This CDR3 contains 15 residues. Trimming removed 5 bases from V and 4 bases from J; junction bases left unmatched: 8. Germline V lookup: CDR1 SGHRS, CDR2 YFSETQ. This CDR3 is CASRPASGGPYEQYF. DNA for the CDR3: TGCGCCAGCAGGCCGGCTAGCGGGGGGCCTTACGAGCAGTACTTC.

The V gene is TRBV9, the J gene TRBJ2-2; D not resolved. The length of the CDR3 is 15 residues. Germline loops: CDR1 SGDLS, CDR2 YYNGEE. Trimming pared 0 bases from V and 8 bases from J, leaving 14 bases between. The CDR3 nucleotides are TGTGCCAGCAGCGTAGAGGGCCGAGTTAGGGGGGAGCTGTTTTTT. This sequence encodes CASSVEGRVRGELFF.

This clonotype occurred a few times. The chain uses TRBV10-3 and TRBJ1-1; 12 bases are shared with TRBD1. The CDR3 has 17 residues. Germline V gene data show CDR1 as ENHRY and CDR2 as SYGVKD. Losses at the gene ends were 0 bases for V and 7 bases for J; bases not matched to a gene: 9. The CDR3 region is CAISESKGQGAFGEAFF. CDR3 nucleotide sequence: TGTGCCATCAGTGAGTCGAAGGGACAGGGGGCCTTCGGTGAAGCTTTCTTT.

The table lists this clonotype with a few counts. This sequence joins TRBV4-3 and TRBJ1-5; D might be TRBD1 (5 bases). With 0 bases removed from V and 6 bases from J, the gap between germline ends came to 21 bases. Per germline, CDR1 LGHNA and CDR2 YSLEER. The CDR3 loop spans 18 amino acids. This CDR3 reads CASSQDRWAAVRGQPQHF. In DNA form, the CDR3 reads TGCGCCAGCAGCCAAGATCGGTGGGCGGCGGTTAGGGGTCAGCCCCAGCATTTT.

There are many counts of this clonotype. The rearrangement joins TRBV5-5 to TRBJ2-1; a weak D match, TRBD1 (5 bases). CDR1 SGHKS and CDR2 YYEKEE come from the germline V gene (reference sequence). The CDR3 length is 13 residues. V was trimmed by 2 bases and J by 4 bases, leaving 7 bases between them. Written as DNA, the CDR3 is TGTGCCAGCAGCTTCCAGGGTTACAATGAGCAGTTCTTC. Protein: CASSFQGYNEQFF.

This chain uses TRBV19 with TRBJ1-2; D is perhaps TRBD1 (5 bases). Germline values: CDR1 LNHDA, CDR2 SQIVND (reference sequence). Trimming removed 8 bases from V and 4 bases from J, with 23 bases in between. The CDR3 is made up of 16 amino acids. CDR3 nucleotide sequence: TGTGCCAGTGGGATGGGACGCACTGAAACCCTCTATGGCTACACCTTC. Amino acids: CASGMGRTETLYGYTF.

This clonotype was observed once. The chain combines TRBV19 with TRBJ2-7; a possible D gene is TRBD2 (5 bases). The CDR3 covers 16 residues. CDR1 and CDR2 (germline): LNHDA, SQIVND (reference sequence). The V end lost 6 bases, the J end lost 0 bases, and 18 bases lay between the germline ends. CDR3 bases: TGTGCCAGTAGCACTTGGCTGCTAGGGAGCTCCTACGAGCAGTACTTC. Translated, it gives CASSTWLLGSSYEQYF.

A word on this clonotype: The junction departs from germline at one end; a sequencing error may be responsible. The chain couples TRBV20-1 to TRBJ1-1, with D possibly TRBD1 on 5 matching bases. Germline CDR1 reads DFQATT; CDR2 reads SNEGSKA (reference sequence). The CDR3 runs 13 residues. This CDR3 reads CSTREQVNTEAFF. The CDR3 DNA reads as TGCAGTACTAGGGAACAGGTAAACACTGAAGCTTTCTTT.

The CDR3 region has the DNA TGTGCCAGCAGCTTACCGGAGGCGGCTGAAGCTTTCTTT. Translating gives CASSLPEAAEAFF. The chain couples TRBV7-2 to TRBJ1-1; D call uncertain. V was shortened by 2 bases and J by 6 bases, with 10 bases between the two germline ends. The CDR3 covers 13 residues. Germline CDR1 and CDR2: SGHTA and FQGNSA.

The V and J genes are TRBV28 and TRBJ2-5, with TRBD2 identical over 7 bases. Trimming cost V 4 bases and J 0 bases; bases outside gene matches: 8. Per the germline V gene, CDR1 is MDHEN and CDR2 is SYDVKM. CDR3 length: 16 amino acids. DNA for the CDR3: TGTGCCAGCAGTTGGACCGGGACTAACTACCAAGAGACCCAGTACTTC. It specifies CASSWTGTNYQETQYF.

This clonotype appeared many times. V and J are TRBV4-3 and TRBJ2-3; the match to TRBD1 covers 12 bases. Germline V gives CDR1 LGHNA, CDR2 YSLEER. This CDR3 is built from 16 residues. Trimming took 3 bases from V and 9 from J; bases not matched to a gene: 10. CDR3 region: CASSHLGQGASSTQYF. The DNA of the CDR3 is TGCGCCAGCAGCCACCTGGGACAGGGGGCATCAAGCACGCAGTATTTT.

The chain is built from TRBV4-2 and TRBJ2-3, with a weak D call TRBD2 (5 bases). CDR3 length equals 18 residues. The germline V gene encodes CDR1 LGHNA and CDR2 YNFKEQ. Trimming took 4 bases from V and 0 from J, leaving 20 bases between them. The CDR3 protein is CASSPNAGTPLSTDTQYF. CDR3 sequence (DNA): TGTGCCAGCAGCCCCAACGCGGGTACACCGCTCAGCACAGATACGCAGTATTTT.

This clonotype was counted between two and nine times. This sequence joins TRBV9 and TRBJ2-1, with D tentatively TRBD1 (6 bases). Germline CDR1 SGDLS, CDR2 YYNGEE. V was shortened by 4 bases and J by 1 base, with 15 bases between the two germline ends. The CDR3 is made up of 16 amino acids. This chain's CDR3 is CASSPRGGRSYNEQFF. The CDR3 nucleotides read TGTGCCAGCAGCCCTAGAGGGGGTAGATCCTACAATGAGCAGTTCTTC.

This clonotype was counted ten times or more. V gene TRBV5-1 combines with J gene TRBJ2-6, with TRBD1 as a possible D gene (5 bases). Trimming shortened V by 4 bases and J by 3 bases, and 11 bases separated the two germline ends. The CDR3 contains 15 residues. Germline loops: CDR1 SGHRS, CDR2 YFSETQ. The CDR3 region has the DNA TGCGCCAGCAGCCCCCAGGGTAATGGGGCCAACGTCCTGACTTTC. Residues: CASSPQGNGANVLTF.

The chain recombines TRBV29-1 with TRBJ2-3; TRBD1 agrees at 8 bases. The CDR3 sequence is 12 residues long. Germline assignment: CDR1 SQVTM and CDR2 ANQGSEA. V dropped 7 bases and J dropped 1; count of bases not matched to a gene: 1. CDR3: CSADRGTDTQYF. The CDR3, as DNA: TGCAGCGCGGACAGGGGCACAGATACGCAGTATTTT.

This chain joins TRBV11-2 and TRBJ2-1; the match to TRBD1 covers 8 bases. Trimming at V came to 1 base and at J to 4 bases, leaving 12 bases not matched to a gene. Germline loops: CDR1 SGHAT, CDR2 FQNNGV. There are 18 residues in the CDR3. This CDR3 reads CASSLVRQGNSGYNEQFF. DNA for the CDR3: TGTGCCAGCAGCTTAGTCCGACAGGGGAATAGTGGATACAATGAGCAGTTCTTC.

The rearrangement uses TRBV6-5 and TRBJ1-1, with unresolved D. Between the trimmed V and J ends, which lost 2 bases and 0 bases, there was a span of 10 bases. CDR3 length: 15 residues. The V gene's germline CDR1 is MNHEY and CDR2 SVGAGI. In nucleotides, the CDR3 is TGTGCCAGCAGTTACGGCCATTTAATGAACACTGAAGCTTTCTTT. It yields the protein CASSYGHLMNTEAFF.

This clonotype was recorded a few times. The rearrangement uses TRBV7-8 and TRBJ2-1; possibly TRBD2 for D (6 bases). CDR1 and CDR2 from the germline V gene are SGHVS and FQNEAQ. The CDR3 runs 17 residues. Trimming cost V 5 bases and J 1 base, with 18 bases left between them. In DNA, the CDR3 is TGTGCCAGCAGCCCCACCATGGGGGGAAGTTCCTACAATGAGCAGTTCTTC. Its protein is CASSPTMGGSSYNEQFF.

V gene TRBV6-2 or TRBV6-3 combines with J gene TRBJ2-7; D possibly corresponds to TRBD1 (6 bases). This CDR3 has 13 residues. The germline CDR1 and CDR2 sequences are MNHEY and SVGEGT. Trimming took 6 bases from V and 4 from J, leaving 13 bases between them. The CDR3 coding sequence is TGTGCCAGCAGCCAGGGGTTCGGGTACGAGCAGTACTTC. It translates to CASSQGFGYEQYF.

This clonotype was detected a few times. This chain links TRBV19 with TRBJ1-6; unclear D gene. From germline, CDR1 is LNHDA and CDR2 SQIVND (reference sequence). Trimming stripped 5 bases from V and 10 bases from J, with 9 bases between. The CDR3 contains 12 residues. CDR3: CASSYPQSPLHF. As DNA, the CDR3 is TGTGCCAGTAGTTACCCTCAGTCACCCCTCCACTTT. Together with reference TRBV19 and TRBJ1-6, the CDR3 gives the full variable domain: DGGITQSPKYLFRKEGQNVTLSCEQNLNHDAMYWYRQDPGQGLRLIYYSQIVNDFQKGDIAEGYSVSREKKESFPLTVTSAQKNPTAFYLCASSYPQSPLHFGNGTRLTVT.

The chain combines TRBV29-1 with TRBJ1-2; 7 nucleotides align to TRBD1. CDR1 and CDR2 (germline): SQVTM, ANQGSEA. V shed 2 bases, J shed 6 bases, and the junction held 9 bases outside the gene matches. This CDR3 has 14 amino acids. As DNA, the CDR3 is TGCAGCGTTGAAAAACAGGGGCGAGGGGATGGCTACACCTTC. Encoded protein: CSVEKQGRGDGYTF.

The gene calls are TRBV29-1 and TRBJ2-1; maybe TRBD2 (6 bases). V lost 5 bases and J lost 7, with 12 bases in between. Germline CDR1 is SQVTM and CDR2 is ANQGSEA. CDR3 length: 12 amino acids. CDR3 DNA: TGCAGCGTTATGCCCGGGGGTAATGAGCAGTTCTTC. As protein: CSVMPGGNEQFF.

This clonotype was observed a handful of times. The J gene is TRBJ1-3, the V gene TRBV6-5; D remains unclear. The germline gives CDR1 MNHEY, CDR2 SVGAGI. The CDR3 spans 17 residues. V was cut by 2 bases and J by 0 bases, with 14 bases left in between. The CDR3 sequence is CASSYTGPALSGNTIYF. In DNA, the CDR3 is TGTGCCAGCAGTTACACTGGTCCAGCCCTCTCTGGAAACACCATATATTTT.

This chain links TRBV12-3 or TRBV12-4 with TRBJ1-2; D not resolved. The CDR3 is made up of 15 amino acids. Trimming shortened V by 2 bases and J by 4 bases, and 14 bases separated the two germline ends. For the CDR3, the DNA is TGTGCCAGCAGTTTAAGTCGTAGACTGTCCTATGGCTACACCTTC. Translated, it gives CASSLSRRLSYGYTF.

This clonotype was detected a few times. The J gene is TRBJ2-3, the V gene TRBV4-2; 16 nucleotides align to TRBD2. The CDR3 consists of 17 residues. V dropped 1 base and J dropped 10; count of bases not matched to a gene: 8. Germline assignment: CDR1 LGHNA and CDR2 YNFKEQ. DNA of the CDR3: TGTGCCAGCAGCCAAGTTCCCGGGACTAGCGGGGGGGCTTCGCAGTATTTT. Residues: CASSQVPGTSGGASQYF.

V gene TRBV12-3 or TRBV12-4 combines with J gene TRBJ2-1; TRBD2 might be the D (6 bases). The CDR3 consists of 16 residues. V lost 4 bases, J lost 2 bases, and 15 bases lay in between. For the CDR3, the DNA is TGTGCCAGCAGTTGGGGGACTTATACTACCTACAATGAGCAGTTCTTC. Encoded protein: CASSWGTYTTYNEQFF.

The chain carries TRBV5-4 and TRBJ2-4; the D gene could be TRBD1 or TRBD2 (5 bases each). This CDR3 spans 13 amino acids. The V gene lost 0 bases and the J gene lost 8 bases, with 9 bases spanning the gap. Germline V lookup: CDR1 SGHNT, CDR2 YYREEE (reference sequence). Here the CDR3 reads CASSLALGDIQYF. CDR3 in DNA: TGTGCCAGCAGCTTGGCCCTGGGGGACATTCAGTACTTC.

This clonotype was picked up a small number of times. The gene calls are TRBV5-5 and TRBJ2-7; tentative D call: TRBD2 (6 bases). The CDR3 totals 14 residues. Germline CDR1 is SGHKS and CDR2 is YYEKEE (reference sequence). The germline V and J ends were trimmed by 5 bases and 7 bases, with 19 bases remaining between them. The CDR3 loop reads CASRMATGTPEQYV. The CDR3 DNA sequence: TGTGCCAGCAGAATGGCCACCGGGACTCCTGAGCAGTACGTC.

In this sample, this clonotype turned up a few times. The V call is TRBV6-1, the J call TRBJ1-2, with 8 bases matching TRBD1. The CDR3 has 15 amino acids. With 6 bases clipped from V and 6 bases from J, the junction kept 12 bases outside the gene matches. The germline V gene encodes CDR1 MNHNS and CDR2 SASEGT. CDR3 nucleotide sequence: TGTGCCAGCAGCCATGATCAGGACAGGGTGGATGGCTACACCTTC. It is translated as CASSHDQDRVDGYTF.

This clonotype was recorded a few times. The chain carries TRBV20-1 and TRBJ2-7; D gene uncertain. The CDR3 is made up of 15 amino acids. Trimming cost V 2 bases and J 1 base, with 15 bases left between them. Germline V gives CDR1 DFQATT, CDR2 SNEGSKA (reference sequence). CDR3 in DNA: TGCAGTGCTAGATTCCTCAGATCCTATTCCTACGAGCAGTACTTC. Its translation: CSARFLRSYSYEQYF.